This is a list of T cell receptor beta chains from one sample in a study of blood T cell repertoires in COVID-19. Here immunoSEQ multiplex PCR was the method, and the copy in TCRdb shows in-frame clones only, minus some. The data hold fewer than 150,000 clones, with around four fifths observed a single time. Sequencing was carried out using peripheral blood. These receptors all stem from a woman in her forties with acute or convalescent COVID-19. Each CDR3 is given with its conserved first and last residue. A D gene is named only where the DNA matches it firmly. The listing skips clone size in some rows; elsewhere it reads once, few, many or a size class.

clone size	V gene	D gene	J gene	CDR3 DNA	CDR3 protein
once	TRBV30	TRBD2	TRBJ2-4	TGTGCCTGGACCGCGGGGGGGGAAAACATTCAGTACTTC	CAWTAGGENIQYF
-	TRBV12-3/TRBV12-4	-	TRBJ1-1	TGTGCCAGCCGCCGGGGGGCGAACACTGAAGCTTTCTTT	CASRRGANTEAFF
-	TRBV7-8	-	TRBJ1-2	TGTGCCAGCAGTCCCGAAGCGATGGGGCGGGGCTACACCTTC	CASSPEAMGRGYTF
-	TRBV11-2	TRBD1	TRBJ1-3	TGTGCCAGCAGTCAGACAGGGTCAAGAGGAAACACCATATATTTT	CASSQTGSRGNTIYF
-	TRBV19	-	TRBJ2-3	TGTGCCAGTAGTATGCAGGGCAGTGATACGCAGTATTTT	CASSMQGSDTQYF
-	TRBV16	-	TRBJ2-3	TGTGCCAGCAGCCAAGGACAGTCCAAGGATACGCAGTATTTT	CASSQGQSKDTQYF
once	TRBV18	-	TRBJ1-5	TGTGCCAGCTCACTAACGGACGGGAACAATCAGCCCCAGCATTTT	CASSLTDGNNQPQHF
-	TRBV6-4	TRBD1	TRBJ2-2	TGTGCCAGCAGTGGGGACAGCGGAGTCGGGGAGCTGTTTTTT	CASSGDSGVGELFF
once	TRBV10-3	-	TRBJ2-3	TGTGCCATCGGCGGAGATACGCAGTATTTT	CAIGGDTQYF
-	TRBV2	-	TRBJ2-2	TGTGCCAGCAGGGGTTCGGGGAGCTCGTCTGGGGAGCTGTTTTTT	CASRGSGSSSGELFF
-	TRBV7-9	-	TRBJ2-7	TGTGCCAGCAGCTTAGCTCACTACGAGCAGTACTTC	CASSLAHYEQYF
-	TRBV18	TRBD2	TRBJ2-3	TGTGCCAGCTCACCAACTAGCGGAAAAGATACGCAGTATTTT	CASSPTSGKDTQYF
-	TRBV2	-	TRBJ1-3	TGTGCCAGCAGACTTATACAGGGCTCTGGAAACACCATATATTTT	CASRLIQGSGNTIYF
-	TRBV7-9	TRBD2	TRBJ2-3	TGTGCCAGCACCCTGCTAGCGGGGAGTCTGGATACGCAGTATTTT	CASTLLAGSLDTQYF
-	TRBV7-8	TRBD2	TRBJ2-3	TGTGCCAGCAGCTTAGGGGCTAGCGGATCCACAGATACGCAGTATTTT	CASSLGASGSTDTQYF
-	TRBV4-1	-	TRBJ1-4	TGCGCCAGCAGCCAAGGGCAATTTAATGAAAAACTGTTTTTT	CASSQGQFNEKLFF
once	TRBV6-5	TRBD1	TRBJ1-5	TGTGCCACCGGTATCCAGGGGGGTAATCAGCCCCAGCATTTT	CATGIQGGNQPQHF
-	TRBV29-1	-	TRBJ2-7	TGCAGCGTTGTTGGGCAAAGTGAGCAGTACTTC	CSVVGQSEQYF
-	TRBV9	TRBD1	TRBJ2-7	TGTGCCAGCAGCGCGCCGGGACAGGGGGCATACGAGCAGTACTTC	CASSAPGQGAYEQYF
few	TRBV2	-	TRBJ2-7	TGTGCCAGCAGTGACCCCGGGACTCCTTACTTCTACGAGCAGTACTTC	CASSDPGTPYFYEQYF
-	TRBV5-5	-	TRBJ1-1	TGTGCCAGCAGCTTGGGTATTGGCGGTGTCACTGAAGCTTTCTTT	CASSLGIGGVTEAFF
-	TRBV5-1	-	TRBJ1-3	TGCGCCAGCAGGTGGGACACCTTCTCTGGAAACACCATATATTTT	CASRWDTFSGNTIYF
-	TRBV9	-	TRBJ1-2	TGTGCCAGCAGACAACCGGGACGGACTACTAACTATGGCTACACCTTC	CASRQPGRTTNYGYTF
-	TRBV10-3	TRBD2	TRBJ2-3	TGTGCCATCAGCCCAGGATGGCTAGCGGGAAGCACAGATACGCAGTATTTT	CAISPGWLAGSTDTQYF
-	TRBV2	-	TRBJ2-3	TGTGCCAGCAGTGCCAGGGTGGGGCAGTATTTT	CASSARVGQYF
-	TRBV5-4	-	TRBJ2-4	TGTGCCAGCAGCTTAAAGGGGGAGGGCAAAAACATTCAGTACTTC	CASSLKGEGKNIQYF
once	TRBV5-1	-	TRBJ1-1	TGCGCCAGCAGCTTATTTCGGGAGGCGGTGAACACTGAAGCTTTCTTT	CASSLFREAVNTEAFF
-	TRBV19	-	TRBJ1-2	TGTGCCAGTAGTAACGGGGAATGGCATGGCTACACCTTC	CASSNGEWHGYTF
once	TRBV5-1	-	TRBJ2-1	TGCGCCAGCAGCCCAGCAATACGGGGAAACTATGAGCAGTTCTTC	CASSPAIRGNYEQFF
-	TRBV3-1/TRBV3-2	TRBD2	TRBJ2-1	TGTGCCAGCAGAAACGCCGGGGGGAAGTTCTTC	CASRNAGGKFF
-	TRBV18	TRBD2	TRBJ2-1	TGTGCCAGCTCACCACCGAGGGGCGGGGGCAATGAGCAGTTCTTC	CASSPPRGGGNEQFF
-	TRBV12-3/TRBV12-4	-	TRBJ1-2	TGTGCCAGCAGCCCACAGTCTAACTATGGCTACACCTTC	CASSPQSNYGYTF
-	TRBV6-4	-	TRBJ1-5	TGTGCCTCCGGGTCTAGGGCCAGGGGCCGCAATCAGCCCCAGCATTTT	CASGSRARGRNQPQHF
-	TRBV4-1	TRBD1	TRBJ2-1	TGCGCCAGCAGCCGCGGACAGGGCGACAATGAGCAGTTCTTC	CASSRGQGDNEQFF
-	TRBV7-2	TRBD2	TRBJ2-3	TGTGCCAGCAGCTTAAGAGCGGGGGGGCTGTATTTT	CASSLRAGGLYF
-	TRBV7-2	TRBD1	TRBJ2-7	TGTGCCAGCAGCTTAGGAGGGGGCCCTATCGAGCAGTACTTC	CASSLGGGPIEQYF
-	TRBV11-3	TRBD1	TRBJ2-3	TGTGCCAGCAGCCCCAGGGGGCCAGATACGCAGTATTTT	CASSPRGPDTQYF
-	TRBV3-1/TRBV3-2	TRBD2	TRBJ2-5	TGTGCCAGCAGCCAGTCCCGTGGGACTAGCGGGGGGTTAGAGACCCAGTACTTC	CASSQSRGTSGGLETQYF